The 17 T cell receptor beta chains below all came from one sample that was sequenced in a study of blood T cells in healthy people across ages. A second roughly 6 to 12 cycle PCR used barcoded and J-beta primers. TCRdb independently ran MiXCR on the 5' RACE reads; one entry per CDR3 protein. The repertoire includes fewer than 750,000 distinct CDR3 sequences, more than 45% of them detected once, and less than 15% sits in the top ten. The sample taken for sequencing was blood. The receptor set was obtained from a woman of 80 years or more in good health.

Comment on this clonotype: This may arise from a read error, as a much more abundant clone is one base away. This rearrangement joins TRBV24-1 to TRBJ2-1; TRBD1 aligns across 7 bases. Gene TRBJ2-7 matches the end of the DNA better, so the J call may be wrong. In germline, CDR1 is KGHDR, CDR2 SFDVKD. The CDR3 loop spans 16 amino acids. The CDR3 bases are TGTGCCGCCAGTGACTCGGACAGGAGCTCCTACAATGAGCAGTACTTC. Translation: CAASDSDRSSYNEQYF.

The chain carries TRBV9 and TRBJ2-1, with 7 nucleotides matching TRBD1. This CDR3 has 16 amino acids. J was trimmed by 4 bases and V by 0 bases; bases with no gene match: 7. Germline CDR1 SGDLS, CDR2 YYNGEE. The DNA for the CDR3 is TGTGCCAGCAGCGTAGGACAGGGCGCCTTTTACAATGAGCAGTTCTTC. Encoded protein: CASSVGQGAFYNEQFF.

The chain links TRBV29-1 to TRBJ2-5; maybe TRBD1 (6 bases). The CDR3 has 13 residues. Trimming took off 6 bases at V and 2 bases at J, with 13 bases between the two ends. The germline CDR1 and CDR2 sequences are SQVTM and ANQGSEA. CDR3 in DNA: TGCAGCGTGCTATGGACAGAACAAGAGACCCAGTACTTC. Protein product: CSVLWTEQETQYF.

This clonotype was observed a few times. The genes are TRBV3-1 and TRBJ2-5, with 11 bases aligning to TRBD2. V gave up 3 bases and J gave up 11 bases; unmatched junction bases: 17. The CDR3 contains 17 residues. Germline CDR1 and CDR2: LGHDT and YNNKEL (reference sequence). The CDR3 here is CASSQTLAGGTYNEQYF. The CDR3 DNA reads TGTGCCAGCAGCCAGACTTTAGCGGGAGGGACATACAATGAGCAGTACTTC.

The V gene is TRBV29-1, the J gene TRBJ2-3, with D unclear. In germline, CDR1 is SQVTM, CDR2 ANQGSEA. The CDR3 totals 13 residues. Trimming pared 7 bases from V and 2 bases from J, leaving 13 bases between. The CDR3 protein is CSADELYTDTQYF. CDR3 DNA sequence: TGCAGCGCTGACGAGCTCTACACAGATACGCAGTATTTT.

Regarding this clonotype: A much larger clone lies a single base off, so this may be a read error. V and J are TRBV3-1 and TRBJ1-5; D ambiguous. The CDR3 loop spans 14 amino acids. Germline CDR1 LGHDT, CDR2 YNNKEL (reference sequence). V was trimmed by 3 bases and J by 0 bases, leaving 6 bases between them. This CDR3 is CASSQDYSNQPQHF. In DNA form, the CDR3 reads TGTGCCAGCAGCCAGGATTATAGCAATCAGCCCCAGCATTTT.

In this sample, this clonotype turned up many times. This chain uses TRBV3-1 with TRBJ1-2; a possible D gene is TRBD1 (6 bases). CDR1 and CDR2 from the germline V gene are LGHDT and YNNKEL (reference sequence). The CDR3 is 12 residues long. Trimming pared 3 bases from V and 8 bases from J, leaving 10 bases between. The CDR3 sequence is CASSHPGTGYTF. CDR3 in DNA: TGTGCCAGCAGCCATCCCGGGACAGGCTACACCTTC.

In its sample, this clonotype was seen once. A much bigger clone sits one base away, suggesting this may be a read error. The DNA of the CDR3 is TGCGCCAGCGGCTTGATCGAGGGGGAGCAGTTCTTC. Translation: CASGLIEGEQFF. This chain uses TRBV5-1 with TRBJ2-1; D might be TRBD1 or TRBD2, each matching 5 bases. The germline CDR1 and CDR2 sequences are SGHRS and YFSETQ. This CDR3 is 12 amino acids long.

The sample holds many counts of this clonotype. V is TRBV6-5 and J is TRBJ1-6; the match to TRBD1 covers 11 bases. Germline values: CDR1 MNHEY, CDR2 SVGAGI. This CDR3 comprises 14 residues. Germline trimming cut 5 bases from V and 9 bases from J; bases unmatched to any gene: 3. The CDR3 is CASSRTGGGSPLHF. The CDR3 DNA reads as TGTGCCAGCAGTAGGACAGGGGGCGGTTCACCCCTCCACTTT.

The sample holds many counts of this clonotype. This chain uses TRBV20-1 with TRBJ2-1; 12 nucleotides match TRBD2. The CDR3 spans 15 residues. Germline CDR1 is DFQATT and CDR2 is SNEGSKA (reference sequence). The junction had 5 bases not matched to a gene; V was cut back by 0 bases and J by 8 bases. The CDR3 DNA reads TGCAGTGCTAGAGATCTAGCGGGGGGGGGACATGAGCAGTTCTTC. This gives the protein CSARDLAGGGHEQFF.

The gene calls are TRBV12-3 or TRBV12-4 and TRBJ1-2, with 8 bases that match TRBD1. V was clipped by 5 bases and J by 5 bases; unmatched bases: 4. This CDR3 has 13 amino acids. This CDR3 reads CASSGRTGYGYTF. In nucleotides, the CDR3 is TGTGCCAGCAGTGGCCGGACAGGGTATGGCTACACCTTC.

This clonotype was picked up one time. A read error may account for a junction end that differs from germline. V and J are TRBV5-1 and TRBJ2-1; 10 bases agree with TRBD2. CDR1 is SGHRS and CDR2 is YFSETQ in the germline V gene. The CDR3 sequence is 16 residues long. The CDR3, as DNA: TGCACCAGCAGCAACAAAAGCGGGGGGGCCATCTATGAGCAGTTCTTC. This codes for CTSSNKSGGAIYEQFF. The complete variable domain, with remaining parts taken from reference TRBV5-1 and TRBJ2-1, reads KAGVTQTPRYLIKTRGQQVTLSCSPISGHRSVSWYQQTPGQGLQFLFEYFSETQRNKGNFPGRFSGRQFSNSRSEMNVSTLELGDSALYLCTSSNKSGGAIYEQFFGPGTRLTVL.

The V gene is TRBV14, the J gene TRBJ2-3, with D possibly TRBD2 on 6 matching bases. The germline gives CDR1 SGHDN, CDR2 FVKESK. V shed 4 bases and J shed 1 base, with 24 bases lying between them. The CDR3 totals 19 residues. The CDR3 region has the DNA TGTGCCAGCAGCCCCCTTTGGGTGTTGGGAGGCACGGGCACAGATACGCAGTATTTT. As protein: CASSPLWVLGGTGTDTQYF.

This sequence joins TRBV3-1 and TRBJ2-1, with TRBD1 identical over 7 bases. The germline CDR1 and CDR2 sequences are LGHDT and YNNKEL (reference sequence). With 0 bases clipped from V and 10 bases from J, the junction kept 9 bases outside the gene matches. This CDR3 contains 15 residues. CDR3 sequence (DNA): TGTGCCAGCAGCCAAGATCATGACCGCAGGGGGGAGCAGTTCTTC. Translating it yields CASSQDHDRRGEQFF.

Concerning this clonotype: A clone one base away is much larger, so this may be a read error. DNA for the CDR3: TGTGCCAGCAGCGTGCGACTAGCGGGAGAAGGGGATGAGCAGTACTTC. Amino acids: CASSVRLAGEGDEQYF. The J gene is TRBJ2-4, the V gene TRBV9; TRBD2 aligns across 12 bases. V lost 2 bases, J lost 13 bases, and 13 bases stayed unmatched. Germline V gives CDR1 SGDLS, CDR2 YYNGEE. CDR3 length: 16 amino acids.

This clonotype was seen at least ten times. The chain is built from TRBV12-3 or TRBV12-4 and TRBJ2-3; a possible D gene is TRBD2 (5 bases). V shed 3 bases and J shed 7 bases, with 14 bases lying between them. This CDR3 comprises 14 residues. The CDR3 DNA is TGTGCCAGCAGTTTCGGTGGGAGTGGTAATACGCAGTATTTT. This codes for CASSFGGSGNTQYF.

Of note for this clonotype: The junction differs from germline at one of its ends, possibly a read error. The chain uses TRBV3-1 and TRBJ1-6; weak D call: TRBD1 (5 bases). Germline-derived CDR1 and CDR2 are LGHDT and YNNKEL (reference sequence). The CDR3 runs 16 residues. The CDR3 spells CASSPLLGRLNLPLHF. In DNA form, the CDR3 reads TGTGCCAGCAGCCCCCTATTGGGACGGTTAAATTTACCCCTCCACTTT.